The 12 T cell receptor beta chains in this list originate from one sample, sequenced in a study of regulatory T cells in long-lasting Graves disease. Relying on iRepertoire HTBI primers and Arm-PCR of CDR3 regions, the team built TCR beta libraries. MiXCR, run by TCRdb on the multiplex PCR reads, gives a single entry per CDR3 protein. The sample shows approximately 470,000 distinct CDR3 sequences, roughly 15% of them seen only once. Time point of the sample: newly diagnosed GD, antithyroid drugs for less than 3 months. RNA extracted from PBMCs served as the sequencing template. The same sample was also used in a study of T cells in Graves' hyperthyroidism and ophthalmopathy.

This specimen consisted of peripheral blood mononuclear cells (PBMCs), obtained at new diagnosis, from a patient treated with antithyroid drugs. All receptors come from a middle-aged man with Graves disease.

The chain links TRBV19 to TRBJ1-2, with 8 bases fitting TRBD1. This CDR3 has 14 amino acids. Germline CDR1 and CDR2: LNHDA and SQIVND (reference sequence). V lost 7 bases to trimming and J lost 1 base; unmatched junction nucleotides: 5. This chain's CDR3 is CASIQTGDNYGYTF. The DNA for the CDR3 is TGTGCCAGTATTCAGACAGGGGATAACTATGGCTACACCTTC.

This clonotype was counted at least ten times. This chain links TRBV2 with TRBJ2-1; 9 nucleotides agree with TRBD1. The germline V gene has CDR1 SNHLY and CDR2 FYNNEI. The CDR3 totals 14 residues. The ends lost 3 bases at V and 8 bases at J; junction bases unmatched: 5. CDR3 region: CASSEGQGRDEQFF. As DNA, the CDR3 is TGTGCCAGCAGTGAGGGACAGGGTAGGGATGAGCAGTTCTTC.

In this sample, this clonotype turned up many times. The rearrangement joins TRBV27 to TRBJ2-7, with a weak D call TRBD2 (7 bases). CDR3 size: 17 residues. Trimming removed 6 bases at V and 2 bases at J, with 23 bases between. Per germline, CDR1 MNHEY and CDR2 SMNVEV (reference sequence). CDR3 protein: CASRRKRGGDWAYEQYF. CDR3 in DNA: TGTGCCAGCAGGCGAAAAAGGGGGGGGGATTGGGCCTACGAGCAGTACTTC.

There are many counts of this clonotype. The chain recombines TRBV5-1 with TRBJ2-7; TRBD1 is a possible D gene (6 bases). The CDR3 consists of 16 residues. Trimming left V 3 bases short and J 4 bases short, with 20 bases between. CDR1 and CDR2 (germline): SGHRS, YFSETQ. CDR3 DNA: TGCGCCAGCAGCTCCTCTCCAGGGGTTTCCCCTTACGAGCAGTACTTC. It specifies CASSSSPGVSPYEQYF.

There are many counts of this clonotype. The chain joins TRBV28 to TRBJ2-7; D remains ambiguous. Trimming cost V 7 bases and J 2 bases, with 15 bases left between them. The CDR3 consists of 14 residues. From germline, CDR1 is MDHEN and CDR2 SYDVKM. The CDR3 loop reads CASIQPTAPYEQYF. Written as DNA, the CDR3 is TGTGCCAGCATTCAACCCACAGCACCCTACGAGCAGTACTTC.

The chain joins TRBV6-1 to TRBJ2-3; 9 nucleotides agree with TRBD1. Trimming took 6 bases from V and 6 from J; bases not matched to a gene: 10. This CDR3 contains 15 residues. Germline V gene sequence: CDR1 MNHNS, CDR2 SASEGT. Written as DNA, the CDR3 is TGTGCCAGCAGACAGGGGGCAGGGAGAGGGGATACGCAGTATTTT. It specifies CASRQGAGRGDTQYF.

This clonotype is a singleton in its sample. The chain recombines TRBV11-2 with TRBJ2-3; D is unclear. V was trimmed by 8 bases and J by 5 bases, leaving 8 bases between them. The CDR3 consists of 11 residues. The germline CDR1 and CDR2 sequences are SGHAT and FQNNGV. The CDR3 DNA follows: TGTGCCAGCCGTAGGCAAGATACGCAGTATTTT. It is translated as CASRRQDTQYF.

This clonotype was counted many times. This chain uses TRBV28 with TRBJ2-1; 7 bases map to TRBD2. V trimming: 2 bases; J trimming: 4 bases; junction bases outside the gene matches: 2. The germline V gene has CDR1 MDHEN and CDR2 SYDVKM. The CDR3 totals 14 residues. The CDR3 nucleotides are TGTGCCAGCAGTTTAGCGGGAGAGTACAATGAGCAGTTCTTC. As protein: CASSLAGEYNEQFF.

This clonotype was seen more than once but under ten times. This chain connects TRBV3-1 to TRBJ1-6; D gene uncertain. Trimming cost V 7 bases and J 6 bases, with 7 bases left between them. CDR3 length: 12 amino acids. Germline V gene lookup returns CDR1 LGHDT and CDR2 YNNKEL (reference sequence). For the CDR3, the DNA is TGTGCCAGCACAAGGGCTAATTCACCCCTCCACTTT. Residues: CASTRANSPLHF.

This clonotype was detected ten times or more. This rearrangement joins TRBV12-5 to TRBJ2-3; 7 positions match TRBD2. The CDR3 length is 16 residues. The germline V gene has CDR1 LGHNT and CDR2 FRNRAP. With 1 base clipped from V and 3 bases from J, the junction kept 7 bases outside the gene matches. CDR3 nucleotides: TGTGCTAGTGGTTTGGCCCCGGGACTAAGGACAGATACGCAGTATTTT. Amino acids: CASGLAPGLRTDTQYF.

The CDR3 DNA reads TGTGCCAGCAGCGTAGCTGCAGCGGGAGAGCCATATGAGCAGTTCTTC. Translated: CASSVAAAGEPYEQFF. V gene TRBV9 combines with J gene TRBJ2-1; 8 positions agree with TRBD2. J lost 8 bases, V lost 0 bases, and 10 bases had no gene match. The CDR3 has 16 residues. CDR1 SGDLS and CDR2 YYNGEE come from the germline V gene.

This clonotype has ten or more counts. The genes are TRBV12-3 or TRBV12-4 and TRBJ1-1; weak D call: TRBD1 (5 bases). The CDR3 has 13 amino acids. V gave up 1 base and J gave up 10 bases, with 13 bases separating them. The CDR3, as DNA: TGTGCCAGCAGTTTAGGGGCACAGGAAGGAGCTTTCTTT. Translated, it gives CASSLGAQEGAFF.